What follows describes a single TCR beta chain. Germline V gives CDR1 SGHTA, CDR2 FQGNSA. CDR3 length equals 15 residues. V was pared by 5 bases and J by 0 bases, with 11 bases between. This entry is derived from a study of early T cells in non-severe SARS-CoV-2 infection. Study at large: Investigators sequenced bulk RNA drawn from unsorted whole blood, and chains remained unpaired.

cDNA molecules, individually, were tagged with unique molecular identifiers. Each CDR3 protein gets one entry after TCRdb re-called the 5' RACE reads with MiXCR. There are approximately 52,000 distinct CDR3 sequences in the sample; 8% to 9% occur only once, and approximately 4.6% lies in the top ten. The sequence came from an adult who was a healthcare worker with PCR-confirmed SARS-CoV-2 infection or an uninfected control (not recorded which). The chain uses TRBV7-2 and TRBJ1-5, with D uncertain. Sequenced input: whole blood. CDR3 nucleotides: TGTGCCAGCAGCACGGCGGCCCATAGCAATCAGCCCCAGCATTTT. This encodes CASSTAAHSNQPQHF.